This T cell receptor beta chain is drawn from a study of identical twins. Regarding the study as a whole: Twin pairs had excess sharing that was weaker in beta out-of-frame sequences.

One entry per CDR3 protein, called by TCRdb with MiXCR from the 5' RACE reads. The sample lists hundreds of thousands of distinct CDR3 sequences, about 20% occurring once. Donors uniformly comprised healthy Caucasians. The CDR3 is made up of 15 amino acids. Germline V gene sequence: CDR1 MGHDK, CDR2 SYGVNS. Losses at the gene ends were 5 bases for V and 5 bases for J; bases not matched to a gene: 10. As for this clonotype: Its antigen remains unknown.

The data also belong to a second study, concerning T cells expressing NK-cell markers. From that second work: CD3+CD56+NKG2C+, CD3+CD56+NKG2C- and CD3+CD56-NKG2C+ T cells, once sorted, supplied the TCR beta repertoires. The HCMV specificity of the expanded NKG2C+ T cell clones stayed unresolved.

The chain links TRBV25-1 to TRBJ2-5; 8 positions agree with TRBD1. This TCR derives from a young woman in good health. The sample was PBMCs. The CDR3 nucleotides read TGTGCCAGCAGTCTATCCAGGACAGGGAAGGAGACCCAGTACTTC. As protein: CASSLSRTGKETQYF.